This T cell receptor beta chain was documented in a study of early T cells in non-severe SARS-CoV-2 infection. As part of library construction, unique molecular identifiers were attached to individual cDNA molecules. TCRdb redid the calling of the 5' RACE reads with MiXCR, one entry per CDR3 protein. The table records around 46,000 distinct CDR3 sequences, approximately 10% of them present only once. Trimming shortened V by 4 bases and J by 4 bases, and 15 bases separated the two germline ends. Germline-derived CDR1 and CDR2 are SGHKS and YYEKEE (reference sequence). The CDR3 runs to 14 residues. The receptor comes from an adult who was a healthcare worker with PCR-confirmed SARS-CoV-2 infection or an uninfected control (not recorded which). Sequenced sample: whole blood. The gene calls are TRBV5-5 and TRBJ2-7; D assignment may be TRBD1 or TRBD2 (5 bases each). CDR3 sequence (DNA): TGTGCCAGCAGCCGGGGACGTGGCTTTTACGAGCAGTACTTC. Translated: CASSRGRGFYEQYF.